Included here is one T cell receptor beta chain sequence, with context. The antigen remains unidentified. PRAID combined immunodeficiency and autoinflammation. The sample comes from a study of stem cell transplantation in POMP-related autoinflammatory disease. Study details: Hypothesis: faulty thymoproteasomes impair CD8+ T-cell selection, skewing TRB repertoires. Before transplant: CD4+ naive skewing, low CD8+ proportions, reduced cytokine secretion. Study-level points and caveats: Fewer unique TRB V-J gene pairings were identified in patients with PRAID.

Using immunoSEQ multiplex PCR, the repertoire was profiled, and TCRdb retains in-frame clones only, with some absent. The table has approximately 2,100 clones, around 85% seen once. Germline assignment: CDR1 ENHRY and CDR2 SYGVKD. The CDR3 covers 13 residues. The J segment lost 3 bases and the V segment lost 6 bases, leaving 1 base of the junction unmatched. This specimen was Tregs from PBMCs, taken before stem cell transplantation. The sequence was obtained from a human donor with POMP-related autoinflammation and immune dysregulation (PRAID). The chain uses TRBV10-3 and TRBJ1-2; 10 nucleotides align to TRBD1. The CDR3, as DNA: TGTGCCATCAGAGGACAGGGGGACTATGGCTACACCTTC. It specifies CAIRGQGDYGYTF.